This TCR beta chain was observed in a study of blood T cells in healthy people across ages. Study as a whole: Capture by template switching was about one barcoded beta molecule per two T cells.

Germline CDR1 is PRHDT and CDR2 is FYEKMQ (reference sequence). CDR3 length: 16 residues. Findings and caveats of the study: Since the PBMCs were unsorted, naive and antigen-experienced cells could not be conclusively compared.

As regards this clonotype: Its antigen is not known. One end of the junction is discordant with germline, which a read error may explain.

A sample-barcoded 5' primer and a J-beta primer mix were used in a second PCR of roughly 7 to 12 cycles. Each CDR3 protein gets one entry after TCRdb re-called the 5' RACE reads with MiXCR. The sample carries some 1.8 million distinct CDR3 sequences, 30% to 40% recorded once. Donors gave around 9.8 milliliters of peripheral blood apiece. Sequencing was carried out using blood. This sequence joins TRBV13 and TRBJ2-1; 9 nucleotides match TRBD1. The TCR sequence derives from a human donor in good health. DNA for the CDR3: TGTGCCAGCAGCCGCAGGGGACAGGGAAGATTGGATGAGCGGTTCTTC. Residues: CASSRRGQGRLDERFF.